This T cell receptor (beta chain) appears in the sequencing data of a study of T cells in Graves' hyperthyroidism and ophthalmopathy. For the study at large: Any treatment followed the collection of peripheral blood at initial diagnosis.

Amplified TCR beta CDR3 regions came from RNA transcripts. Initially, a first-round RT-PCR of the TCR CDR3 employed the HTBI primer set. Via MiXCR, TCRdb re-called the multiplex PCR reads, giving one row per CDR3 protein. The sample consists of some 270,000 distinct CDR3 sequences, roughly 13% of them appearing once. This clonotype came up many times. CDR3 size: 12 residues. V was clipped by 0 bases and J by 9 bases, with 6 bases between them. Germline assignment: CDR1 SGHTA and CDR2 FQGTGA. Patients between 18 and 65 years old had hyperthyroidism, newly diagnosed and lasting under 2 months. Blood from later-ophthalmopathy patients was taken at first hyperthyroidism diagnosis.

The sample taken for sequencing was blood. The clonotype was recovered from a woman aged 25 to 45 with Graves' hyperthyroidism that later progressed to Graves' ophthalmopathy. V and J are TRBV7-3 and TRBJ2-1, with D possibly TRBD2 on 6 matching bases. The CDR3 nucleotides are TGTGCCAGCAGCTTAACCGGGGGTGAGCAGTTCTTC. Amino acids: CASSLTGGEQFF. The full variable domain, completed using reference TRBV7-3 and TRBJ2-1, is GAGVSQTPSNKVTEKGKYVELRCDPISGHTALYWYRQSLGQGPEFLIYFQGTGAADDSGLPNDRFFAVRPEGSVSTLKIQRTERGDSAVYLCASSLTGGEQFFGPGTRLTVL.